A single count supports the clone carrying this T cell receptor beta chain. Its antigen is not known. The sample belongs to a study of PD-1 blockade in classical Hodgkin lymphoma. Notes on the study in general: The drivers behind the repertoire differences, possibly disease activity or prior therapy, remain undefined. Newly diagnosed patients were said to have less baseline TCR diversity than healthy donors did.

Time point in this sample: newly diagnosed, previously untreated cHL patient sample. The CD4+ T cells used were purified from thawed PBMCs through magnetic negative selection. Only in-frame clones appear in the TCRdb table, and some are missing; sequencing was by immunoSEQ multiplex PCR. The data hold fewer than 25,000 clones, with over 90% observed a single time. The CDR3 has 15 amino acids. Deletions cut 2 bases from V and 5 bases from J, with 18 bases between. Germline values: CDR1 GTSNPN, CDR2 SVGIG (reference sequence). This clonotype was sampled from a human donor with classical Hodgkin lymphoma. Sequences were obtained from CD4+ T cells from blood. The chain employs TRBV30 and TRBJ2-5, with D tentatively TRBD1 or TRBD2 (6 bases each). CDR3 bases: TGTGCCTGGAGTCCCGTTTGGGGGGCGGGTGAGACCCAGTACTTC. This encodes CAWSPVWGAGETQYF.